Below, 18 T cell receptor beta chains from the same sample are listed, as sequenced in a study of T cells after yellow fever vaccination. TCRdb re-called the 5' RACE reads through MiXCR, storing one row per CDR3 protein. The table shows approximately 550,000 distinct CDR3 sequences, with 13% occurring only once. The sample was PBMCs, taken on the day of the yellow fever booster vaccination. Receptors originate from a young man who received the YFV17D yellow fever vaccine.

This clonotype was seen more than once but under ten times. The chain joins TRBV5-1 to TRBJ2-6; D not certain. This CDR3 region has 15 residues. V was cut by 4 bases and J by 1 base, with 9 bases left in between. Germline CDR1 reads SGHRS; CDR2 reads YFSETQ. The CDR3, as DNA: TGCGCCAGCAGCGATCAATTATCTGGGGCCAACGTCCTGACTTTC. Protein: CASSDQLSGANVLTF.

This chain links TRBV19 with TRBJ1-1; possible D gene TRBD1, 6 bases. This CDR3 has 15 amino acids. V was trimmed by 4 bases and J by 6 bases, leaving 18 bases between them. Germline V gene sequence: CDR1 LNHDA, CDR2 SQIVND (reference sequence). CDR3 in amino acids: CASSTGGQHMAEAFF. CDR3 DNA: TGTGCCAGTAGTACGGGCGGACAGCATATGGCTGAAGCTTTCTTT. Combining the CDR3 with reference TRBV19 and TRBJ1-1 gives the whole variable domain DGGITQSPKYLFRKEGQNVTLSCEQNLNHDAMYWYRQDPGQGLRLIYYSQIVNDFQKGDIAEGYSVSREKKESFPLTVTSAQKNPTAFYLCASSTGGQHMAEAFFGQGTRLTVV.

This clonotype was found many times. The CDR3 coding sequence is TGTGCCATTGGCCCGGGAGCGGGAGAGGGATATACGCAGTATTTT. Its translation is CAIGPGAGEGYTQYF. The genes are TRBV10-3 and TRBJ2-3, with 8 bases identical to TRBD2. CDR1 is ENHRY and CDR2 is SYGVKD in the germline V gene. The J segment lost 7 bases and the V segment lost 9 bases, leaving 15 bases of the junction unmatched. This CDR3 has 15 amino acids.

This chain links TRBV20-1 with TRBJ2-4; D call uncertain. The germline V gene has CDR1 DFQATT and CDR2 SNEGSKA (reference sequence). This CDR3 comprises 11 residues. The V and J ends lost 7 bases and 4 bases respectively, with 8 bases between them. The DNA of the CDR3 is TGCAGTGGGGCCGCTAAAAACATTCAGTACTTC. Translation gives CSGAAKNIQYF.

This clonotype was detected only a few times. The V and J genes are TRBV14 and TRBJ1-1, with 7 nucleotides matching TRBD1. CDR1 and CDR2 from the germline V gene are SGHDN and FVKESK. This CDR3 comprises 17 residues. After removal of 2 bases from V and 0 bases from J, the junction contained 9 bases not matched to a gene. CDR3 residues: CASSQLPGQWLNTEAFF. The CDR3 DNA follows: TGTGCCAGCAGCCAACTACCGGGACAGTGGCTGAACACTGAAGCTTTCTTT.

The chain has TRBV6-1 and TRBJ2-7; 10 bases agree with TRBD1. The germline V gene has CDR1 MNHNS and CDR2 SASEGT. There are 16 residues in the CDR3. Losses at the gene ends were 6 bases for V and 6 bases for J; bases not matched to a gene: 14. The CDR3 nucleotides read TGTGCCAGCAGCCAGCTTCCGGGACAGGGGATCTTCGAGCAGTACTTC. It yields the protein CASSQLPGQGIFEQYF.

This clonotype was seen ten or more times. J is TRBJ2-7 and V is TRBV7-2; maybe TRBD2 (6 bases). From germline, CDR1 is SGHTA and CDR2 FQGNSA. The CDR3 has 17 residues. V was trimmed by 3 bases and J by 4 bases, leaving 22 bases between them. The CDR3 DNA reads TGTGCCAGCAGCTTCTCGGCGCCCTCAGCGGGCAATTACGAGCAGTACTTC. Protein sequence: CASSFSAPSAGNYEQYF.

V usage is TRBV4-3 and J usage is TRBJ2-2, with TRBD1 matching over 7 bases. From germline, CDR1 is LGHNA and CDR2 YSLEER. This CDR3 comprises 18 residues. J lost 1 base, V lost 3 bases, and 11 bases had no gene match. CDR3 amino acids: CASSQVELDRMNTGELFF. The CDR3 DNA reads TGCGCCAGCAGCCAGGTTGAATTGGACAGGATGAACACCGGGGAGCTGTTTTTT.

In this sample, this clonotype turned up many times. The chain couples TRBV5-1 to TRBJ2-7, with 8 nucleotides matching TRBD2. Germline-derived CDR1 and CDR2 are SGHRS and YFSETQ. V lost 0 bases to trimming and J lost 4 bases; unmatched junction nucleotides: 6. The CDR3 is made up of 15 amino acids. CDR3 sequence (DNA): TGCGCCAGCAGCTTGGCTTCGGGAGGGATATACGAGCAGTACTTC. Translated: CASSLASGGIYEQYF.

The chain couples TRBV28 to TRBJ2-5; possibly TRBD1 for D (6 bases). CDR1 and CDR2 (germline): MDHEN, SYDVKM. The CDR3 is 13 amino acids. The ends were cut back, 3 bases at V and 8 bases at J, with 13 bases in the middle. CDR3 in amino acids: CASSLGASFTQYF. The CDR3 nucleotides read TGTGCCAGCAGTTTGGGGGCCTCCTTTACCCAGTACTTC.

The V gene is TRBV20-1, the J gene TRBJ2-1; D uncertain. This CDR3 is built from 13 residues. Germline assignment: CDR1 DFQATT and CDR2 SNEGSKA (reference sequence). The V and J ends lost 3 bases and 4 bases respectively, with 10 bases between them. This CDR3 is CSASDDKYNEQFF. CDR3 in DNA: TGCAGTGCTAGCGACGACAAGTACAATGAGCAGTTCTTC.

The table lists this clonotype with a few counts. This chain uses TRBV25-1 with TRBJ2-1; D possibly corresponds to TRBD2 (5 bases). CDR1 is MGHDK and CDR2 is SYGVNS in the germline V gene. This CDR3 is built from 16 residues. V was shortened by 3 bases and J by 2 bases, with 14 bases between the two germline ends. Written as DNA, the CDR3 is TGTGCCAGCAGTGACCCCGGGGTAAGACCCTACAATGAGCAGTTCTTC. It is translated as CASSDPGVRPYNEQFF.

This rearrangement joins TRBV12-3 or TRBV12-4 to TRBJ2-7; D is perhaps TRBD2 (6 bases). This CDR3 contains 13 residues. Trimming cost V 5 bases and J 2 bases, with 10 bases left between them. CDR3: CASSRGTPYEQYF. CDR3 DNA: TGTGCCAGCAGTCGCGGGACCCCCTACGAGCAGTACTTC.

The V call is TRBV4-3, the J call TRBJ1-2, with 9 nucleotides matching TRBD1. J lost 8 bases, V lost 3 bases, and 7 bases had no gene match. The germline CDR1 and CDR2 sequences are LGHNA and YSLEER. CDR3 length: 14 amino acids. In DNA, the CDR3 is TGCGCCAGCAGCCATTTACAGGGGGCTCGGGGCTACACCTTC. As protein: CASSHLQGARGYTF.

This clonotype occurred a few times. This sequence joins TRBV7-6 and TRBJ2-3; 7 positions match TRBD2. The CDR3 covers 14 residues. V dropped 5 bases and J dropped 5; count of bases not matched to a gene: 7. Germline lookup yields CDR1 SGHVS and CDR2 FNYEAQ. The CDR3, as DNA: TGTGCCAGCAGCGAACCGGCTAGCGGAGATACGCAGTATTTT. Encoded protein: CASSEPASGDTQYF.

This clonotype was counted a few times. The J gene is TRBJ2-7, the V gene TRBV7-2; either TRBD1 or TRBD2 may fit D (5 bases each). This CDR3 spans 16 amino acids. Germline V gives CDR1 SGHTA, CDR2 FQGNSA. Trimming removed 6 bases at V and 0 bases at J, with 18 bases between. CDR3 in DNA: TGTGCCAGCAGTTTATTGGGGGTTCTTAGCTCCTACGAGCAGTACTTC. Encoded protein: CASSLLGVLSSYEQYF. The full variable domain, completed using reference TRBV7-2 and TRBJ2-7, is GAGVSQSPSNKVTEKGKDVELRCDPISGHTALYWYRQSLGQGLEFLIYFQGNSAPDKSGLPSDRFSAERTGGSVSTLTIQRTQQEDSAVYLCASSLLGVLSSYEQYFGPGTRLTVT.

The chain combines TRBV5-1 with TRBJ2-7; tentatively, D is TRBD2 (5 bases). Trimming cost V 3 bases and J 4 bases, with 11 bases left between them. CDR1 and CDR2 from the germline V gene are SGHRS and YFSETQ. This CDR3 comprises 13 residues. The CDR3 loop reads CASSWGAEYEQYF. Written as DNA, the CDR3 is TGCGCCAGCAGCTGGGGAGCGGAGTACGAGCAGTACTTC.

For this clonotype: One end of the junction is discordant with germline, which a read error may explain. The CDR3 reads CASSLGGGTGRPRSF. In DNA, the CDR3 is TGTGCCAGCAGCCTAGGGGGTGGGACAGGCCGCCCGAGATCTTTT. The J gene is TRBJ1-1, the V gene TRBV7-2; TRBD1 matches at 8 bases. CDR3 length: 15 amino acids. Germline values: CDR1 SGHTA, CDR2 FQGNSA.